A single sample gave rise to the 13 T cell receptor beta chains below, sequenced in a study of blood T cell repertoires in COVID-19. TCRdb's table, derived via immunoSEQ multiplex PCR, lists solely in-frame clones and lacks some. The sample has about 190,000 clones; more than 65% are singletons. Sequenced input: PBMCs or T cells enriched from blood (not recorded which). The receptors were gathered from a woman in her forties or fifties with acute COVID-19.

J is TRBJ1-6 and V is TRBV21-1; the table names TRBD1, a call not compared with the DNA. TRBV21-1 is described as a pseudogene. The CDR3 runs 15 residues. This chain's CDR3 is CASSKEQVYNSPLHF. In nucleotides, the CDR3 is TGTGCCAGCAGCAAAGAACAGGTTTATAATTCACCCCTCCACTTT.

The chain recombines TRBV6-6 with TRBJ1-2; the match to TRBD1 covers 8 bases. Trimming took 5 bases from V and 1 from J; bases not matched to a gene: 6. CDR1 and CDR2 from the germline V gene are MNHNY and SVGAGI (reference sequence). The CDR3 sequence is 15 residues long. CDR3 coding DNA: TGTGCCAGCAGTCCGACAGGGGTGGGTAACTATGGCTACACCTTC. This sequence encodes CASSPTGVGNYGYTF.

The J gene is TRBJ2-5, the V gene TRBV2; D might be TRBD2 (6 bases). This CDR3 spans 12 amino acids. Trimming cost V 7 bases and J 4 bases, with 10 bases left between them. The germline CDR1 and CDR2 sequences are SNHLY and FYNNEI. For the CDR3, the DNA is TGTGCCAGCATAGCCGGGGGAGAGACCCAGTACTTC. As protein: CASIAGGETQYF.

V and J are TRBV5-4 and TRBJ1-3; possible D gene TRBD1, 5 bases. V lost 2 bases, J lost 8 bases, and 14 bases lay in between. The CDR3 has 14 residues. Per germline, CDR1 SGHNT and CDR2 YYREEE (reference sequence). For the CDR3, the DNA is TGTGCCAGCAGCTTCGGGGGTCGGAGGGACACCATATATTTT. As protein: CASSFGGRRDTIYF. The full variable domain, in which reference TRBV5-4 and TRBJ1-3 provide the parts outside the CDR3, is ETGVTQSPTHLIKTRGQQVTLRCSSQSGHNTVSWYQQALGQGPQFIFQYYREEENGRGNFPPRFSGLQFPNYSSELNVNALELDDSALYLCASSFGGRRDTIYFGEGSWLTVV.

The chain joins TRBV16 to TRBJ1-3, with D possibly TRBD1 on 6 matching bases. The V and J ends lost 4 bases and 2 bases respectively, with 9 bases between them. This CDR3 region has 14 residues. The germline V gene encodes CDR1 KGHSY and CDR2 FQNENV. In nucleotides, the CDR3 is TGTGCCAGCAGCCGAAGACAGGCTGGAAACACCATATATTTT. Its translation is CASSRRQAGNTIYF. Drawing the rest from reference TRBV16 and TRBJ1-3, the complete variable domain is GEEVAQTPKHLVRGEGQKAKLYCAPIKGHSYVFWYQQVLKNEFKFLISFQNENVFDETGMPKERFSAKCLPNSPCSLEIQATKLEDSAVYFCASSRRQAGNTIYFGEGSWLTVV.

A few counts support this clone. This sequence joins TRBV12-3 or TRBV12-4 and TRBJ1-2; D is unresolved. The CDR3 has 11 amino acids. Trimming removed 6 bases at V and 5 bases at J, with 7 bases between. CDR3 protein: CASRKSYGYTF. The CDR3 DNA is TGTGCCAGCAGAAAATCGTATGGCTACACCTTC.

This clone was counted a single time. The chain links TRBV9 to TRBJ1-3; 7 bases fit TRBD1. Germline V lookup: CDR1 SGDLS, CDR2 YYNGEE. The CDR3 spans 17 residues. V was clipped by 0 bases and J by 3 bases; unmatched bases: 9. CDR3 residues: CASSVDVWGQFGNTIYF. In DNA form, the CDR3 reads TGTGCCAGCAGCGTAGATGTTTGGGGACAGTTTGGAAACACCATATATTTT.

The sample holds one count of this clone. The chain joins TRBV29-1 to TRBJ1-1, with 9 bases aligning to TRBD1. Per the germline V gene, CDR1 is SQVTM and CDR2 is ANQGSEA. The length of the CDR3 is 15 residues. The junction had 10 bases not matched to a gene; V was cut back by 6 bases and J by 2 bases. The CDR3 spells CSVLKRQGGNTEAFF. CDR3 DNA sequence: TGCAGCGTCCTGAAAAGACAGGGGGGTAACACTGAAGCTTTCTTT.

This clone was seen a handful of times. The chain uses TRBV24-1 and TRBJ1-5; tentative D call: TRBD1 (5 bases). V was pared by 0 bases and J by 3 bases, with 11 bases between. Germline CDR1 KGHDR, CDR2 SFDVKD. The CDR3 length is 16 residues. In nucleotides, the CDR3 is TGTGCCACCAGTGATTTGGGGGGGAGACTCAATCAGCCCCAGCATTTT. It specifies CATSDLGGRLNQPQHF.

The genes are TRBV5-4 and TRBJ2-5, with 10 bases matching TRBD2. Trimming cost V 0 bases and J 5 bases; bases outside gene matches: 10. Germline values: CDR1 SGHNT, CDR2 YYREEE (reference sequence). The CDR3 is 17 amino acids. The CDR3 coding sequence is TGTGCCAGCAGCTTGGGGGGACGACTAGCGGGCGGGGAGACCCAGTACTTC. Encoded protein: CASSLGGRLAGGETQYF.

This chain joins TRBV4-1 and TRBJ1-4; 7 bases are shared with TRBD1. The CDR3 runs to 15 residues. V shed 4 bases, J shed 3 bases, and the junction held 5 bases outside the gene matches. Germline lookup yields CDR1 MGHRA and CDR2 YSYEKL. The CDR3 DNA reads TGCGCCAGCAGCCGCCTCAGGGGGTCTAATGAAAAACTGTTTTTT. Protein product: CASSRLRGSNEKLFF.

The chain couples TRBV5-1 to TRBJ2-3, with 7 bases that match TRBD1. Looked up from germline, CDR1 is SGHRS and CDR2 is YFSETQ. Germline trimming cut 0 bases from V and 7 bases from J; bases unmatched to any gene: 2. CDR3 length equals 13 residues. The CDR3 DNA reads TGCGCCAGCAGCTTGGAAGGGGGCAATACGCAGTATTTT. Translation: CASSLEGGNTQYF.

This clone occurred a few times. This chain connects TRBV10-3 to TRBJ2-3; D perhaps matches TRBD2 (6 bases). Trimming pared 3 bases from V and 5 bases from J, leaving 12 bases between. From germline, CDR1 is ENHRY and CDR2 SYGVKD. This CDR3 has 14 amino acids. Here the CDR3 DNA reads TGTGCCATCAGTGACTCCCGGGGAGGAGATACGCAGTATTTT. Amino acid sequence: CAISDSRGGDTQYF.